This T cell receptor beta chain emerged from a study of Graves' ophthalmopathy and Graves' hyperthyroidism. Ten or more counts support this clonotype. CDR3 regions of TCR beta were amplified from RNA transcripts. HTBI primers served in a first-round RT-PCR, which a second-round multiplex PCR followed. TCRdb fed the multiplex PCR reads into MiXCR, producing one record per CDR3 protein. Altogether around 1,200,000 distinct CDR3 sequences are present, less than 45% being singletons, with the ten largest covering around 10%. Germline CDR1 SQVTM, CDR2 ANQGSEA. The V end was cut by 7 bases, the J end by 0 bases, with 12 bases between. The CDR3 is 13 amino acids.

The chain combines TRBV29-1 with TRBJ1-2, with D possibly matching TRBD1 (6 bases). The sample consisted of peripheral blood or thyroid tissue (not recorded which). The TCR sequence derives from an adult man with Graves' hyperthyroidism. The CDR3, as DNA: TGCAGCGCTGTACAGGGCACTAACTATGGCTACACCTTC. Translation gives CSAVQGTNYGYTF. The complete variable domain, with remaining parts taken from reference TRBV29-1 and TRBJ1-2, reads SAVISQKPSRDICQRGTSLTIQCQVDSQVTMMFWYRQQPGQSLTLIATANQGSEATYESGFVIDKFPISRPNLTFSTLTVSNMSPEDSSIYLCSAVQGTNYGYTFGSGTRLTVV.